This TCR beta chain was retrieved from a study of blood T cell repertoires in COVID-19 (TCRdb year 2020). A note on the overall study: Samples covering the acute and convalescent phases of COVID-19 were provided by collaborators in the United States, Italy and Spain. The prospective study material was composed of cDNA or gDNA derived from T cells, B-cell-depleted T cells, or PBMCs. Samples came from the ongoing ImmuneRACE study (first 160 participants) plus 1,254 subjects from 6 global collaborators. Subjects who had been exposed to COVID-19, were actively infected with it, or had recovered from it provided the deeply sampled blood TCRbeta repertoires that made up the dataset. HLA class I and class II types, where available, came from metadata supplied by the sample provider rather than from assay-based typing. A de-identified subject ID, COVID-19 status, age in years and sex were almost always included in the sample metadata. The repertoires were released in a freely available public database meant as a resource for research on the immune response to SARS-CoV-2. The paper as a whole reports these results and caveats: How much clinical and demographic metadata was included differed by source and by participant, and the metadata was provided uncurated.

Worth noting for this clone: Its antigen target is currently unknown. Qualities for individual bases were not recorded, and no much larger clone is one base off.

TCRbeta CDR3 regions were amplified from genomic DNA by means of the immunoSEQ Assay, a bias-controlled multiplex PCR. In the paper's pipeline: Within the assay, amplification of reference gene primers was used to estimate how many nucleated cells each sample contained. To quantify the absolute abundance of each unique TCRbeta CDR3 rearrangement, sequence reads were collapsed and filtered. For each sample, productive Simpson clonality was calculated as the square root of Simpson's diversity index across productive rearrangements. TCRdb retrieved this table from immuneACCESS and kept in-frame rearrangements only. Not all clones are present; in checked studies, unresolved V genes account for under half, and no reason is known for the remainder. V, J and clone size are taken as reported in that table, and D and trimming were inferred from the DNA itself. This sample comprises about 320,000 clones, about 90% of them detected only once. The ten largest clones capture 5% to 7.5% of the sample.

Via the germline V gene (reference sequence), CDR1 is SEHNR and CDR2 FQNEAQ. Spanning cysteine to phenylalanine, the CDR3 consists of 16 amino acids. Only the CDR3 DNA is retained, 48 bases long and in frame from the first base. V is shortened by 6 bases, J by 2 bases, and the region joining them spans 17 bases. Samples from volunteer blood donors who had recovered from COVID-19 were contributed by a second Seattle source. Whole blood was collected in K2EDTA tubes by collaborating institutions according to the institutions' own protocols. For TCRbeta analysis, collaborators shipped samples as frozen whole blood, isolated PBMCs, or DNA extracted from either of those sample types.

This receptor was identified in a man between 18 and 35 years old who had recovered from COVID-19. The chain joins TRBV7-9 to TRBJ1-3; the D gene is possibly TRBD1, with 5 bases matching. The sequencing sample was made of peripheral blood. The CDR3 is CASSPAGYIPGNTIYF. The DNA reads as follows: TGTGCCAGCAGTCCTGCAGGGTATATTCCTGGAAACACCATATATTTT.